The next 23 T cell receptor beta chains were all read from a single sample in a study of cytomegalovirus exposure and HLA in healthy donors (dated by TCRdb to 2016 to 2017). The method was the immunoSEQ multiplex PCR assay. For the multiplex PCR, a mixture combining 60 forward primers for TCR Vbeta segments and 13 reverse primers for TCR Jbeta segments was used. TCRdb mirrors the immuneACCESS table, restricted to in-frame sequences. Some clones are absent from its copies; in checked studies, under half trace to an unresolved V gene, and the reason for the others is unknown. Here the sample has more than 45,000 clones; approximately 82% occur a single time. The top ten clonotypes cover 2.9% of the sample. Sequenced: PBMCs. The receptors originated from a man aged 50 to 59 in good health and CMV-seronegative.

CDR3 sequence reads: CSGTSDTLNTEAFF. Here the CDR3 DNA reads TGCAGCGGGACTTCAGACACCTTGAACACTGAAGCTTTCTTT. The chain recombines TRBV29-1 with TRBJ1-1; no clear D gene. The ends were cut back, 7 bases at V and 0 bases at J, with 15 bases in the middle. The CDR3 contains 14 residues. Germline V gene lookup returns CDR1 SQVTM and CDR2 ANQGSEA.

The chain joins TRBV19 to TRBJ2-7, with TRBD2 as a possible D gene (5 bases). V was trimmed by 5 bases and J by 3 bases, leaving 8 bases between them. Germline assignment: CDR1 LNHDA and CDR2 SQIVND (reference sequence). CDR3 size: 12 residues. The CDR3 DNA reads TGTGCCAGTAGTCTCCGGGGCTACGAGCAGTACTTC. Its translation: CASSLRGYEQYF. Together with reference TRBV19 and TRBJ2-7, the CDR3 gives the full variable domain: DGGITQSPKYLFRKEGQNVTLSCEQNLNHDAMYWYRQDPGQGLRLIYYSQIVNDFQKGDIAEGYSVSREKKESFPLTVTSAQKNPTAFYLCASSLRGYEQYFGPGTRLTVT.

V gene TRBV6-5 combines with J gene TRBJ1-1; a weak D match, TRBD1 (5 bases). The ends were cut back, 1 base at V and 5 bases at J, with 14 bases in the middle. This CDR3 spans 15 amino acids. CDR1 is MNHEY and CDR2 is SVGAGI in the germline V gene. The CDR3 spells CASSYYQGSGTEAFF. CDR3 nucleotide sequence: TGTGCCAGCAGTTACTATCAGGGATCTGGGACTGAAGCTTTCTTT.

This clone was picked up one time. V gene TRBV27 combines with J gene TRBJ2-5, with D uncertain. The CDR3 is 11 amino acids. Germline V gene sequence: CDR1 MNHEY, CDR2 SMNVEV (reference sequence). Trimming removed 11 bases from V and 5 bases from J, with 12 bases in between. As DNA, the CDR3 is TGTGCCTCTCGGCGGCGGGAGACCCAGTACTTC. As protein: CASRRRETQYF.

This clone was counted a single time. The chain is built from TRBV6-5 and TRBJ2-1; tentative D call: TRBD2 (5 bases). CDR3 size: 16 residues. V lost 2 bases and J 6 bases, leaving 17 bases between the germline ends. CDR1 is MNHEY, CDR2 SVGAGI, per germline. CDR3 DNA: TGTGCCAGCAGTTACCGAGTGGGCTTACTAGGCAATGAGCAGTTCTTC. Protein product: CASSYRVGLLGNEQFF.

The chain combines TRBV27 with TRBJ1-1; D remains ambiguous. Germline CDR1 and CDR2: MNHEY and SMNVEV (reference sequence). The V end was cut by 9 bases, the J end by 2 bases, with 10 bases between. CDR3 size: 12 residues. This CDR3 reads CASRSGNTEAFF. CDR3 bases: TGTGCCAGTCGATCTGGCAACACTGAAGCTTTCTTT.

With respect to this clone: Other DNA sequences in the sample encode the same CDR3. The chain combines TRBV28 with TRBJ2-7; tentatively, D is TRBD1 (6 bases). The V gene's germline CDR1 is MDHEN and CDR2 SYDVKM. Trimming removed 3 bases from V and 2 bases from J, with 11 bases in between. CDR3 length equals 14 residues. The CDR3 DNA sequence: TGTGCCAGCAGTTTGAGGCAGGGGACCTACGAGCAGTACTTC. Translated, it gives CASSLRQGTYEQYF.

The chain combines TRBV29-1 with TRBJ1-2; D not resolved. Germline V lookup: CDR1 SQVTM, CDR2 ANQGSEA. Trimming left V 2 bases short and J 6 bases short, with 13 bases between. The CDR3 is 13 amino acids. The CDR3 is CSVERISPHGYTF. The DNA for the CDR3 is TGCAGCGTTGAACGCATCAGTCCTCATGGCTACACCTTC. The full variable domain, completed using reference TRBV29-1 and TRBJ1-2, is SAVISQKPSRDICQRGTSLTIQCQVDSQVTMMFWYRQQPGQSLTLIATANQGSEATYESGFVIDKFPISRPNLTFSTLTVSNMSPEDSSIYLCSVERISPHGYTFGSGTRLTVV.

The chain combines TRBV7-2 with TRBJ1-5, with a tentative D call TRBD1 (6 bases). The V end lost 1 base, the J end lost 4 bases, and 14 bases lay between the germline ends. Germline lookup yields CDR1 SGHTA and CDR2 FQGNSA. The CDR3 is made up of 16 amino acids. This CDR3 is CASSLVSGGQNQPQHF. In nucleotides, the CDR3 is TGTGCCAGCAGCTTAGTATCGGGGGGCCAAAATCAGCCCCAGCATTTT.

The CDR3 DNA is TGTGCCAGCAGCTTGGGGCCGAACCAAGAGACCCAGTACTTC. Protein product: CASSLGPNQETQYF. The chain joins TRBV7-3 to TRBJ2-5; a possible D gene is TRBD1 (5 bases). V was pared by 3 bases and J by 0 bases, with 8 bases between. The CDR3 contains 14 residues. Germline CDR1 is SGHTA and CDR2 is FQGTGA.

This clone was detected only once. The rearrangement links TRBV28 to TRBJ2-7, with TRBD1 matching over 8 bases. J lost 6 bases, V lost 5 bases, and 15 bases had no gene match. The CDR3 is made up of 16 amino acids. Germline lookup yields CDR1 MDHEN and CDR2 SYDVKM. The chain's CDR3 is CASSPVPWTGLLEQYF. CDR3 DNA: TGTGCCAGCAGTCCCGTGCCCTGGACAGGGTTGCTCGAGCAGTACTTC.

This clone was seen a handful of times. The rearrangement uses TRBV4-2 and TRBJ2-3; 10 bases agree with TRBD2. CDR3 length: 17 amino acids. Losses at the gene ends were 4 bases for V and 0 bases for J; bases not matched to a gene: 7. Germline values: CDR1 LGHNA, CDR2 YNFKEQ. The CDR3 is CASSPGLAKSSTDTQYF. In DNA form, the CDR3 reads TGTGCCAGCAGCCCGGGACTAGCGAAATCTAGCACAGATACGCAGTATTTT.

The V gene is TRBV9, the J gene TRBJ2-5, with a tentative D call TRBD1 (5 bases). Looked up from germline, CDR1 is SGDLS and CDR2 is YYNGEE. CDR3 length: 14 amino acids. Trimming took off 2 bases at V and 4 bases at J, with 12 bases between the two ends. DNA of the CDR3: TGTGCCAGCAGCGTGCAGGGAACACCAGAGACCCAGTACTTC. The encoded protein is CASSVQGTPETQYF.

The rearrangement links TRBV7-2 to TRBJ1-2, with TRBD1 as a possible D gene (6 bases). The germline V gene has CDR1 SGHTA and CDR2 FQGNSA. Trimming shortened V by 5 bases and J by 4 bases, and 14 bases separated the two germline ends. The length of the CDR3 is 14 residues. CDR3 amino acids: CASSPLTGVYGYTF. CDR3 sequence (DNA): TGTGCCAGCAGCCCCCTGACAGGAGTCTATGGCTACACCTTC.

The V and J genes are TRBV27 and TRBJ1-6; TRBD1 agrees at 10 bases. The CDR3 contains 18 residues. V dropped 5 bases and J dropped 13; count of bases not matched to a gene: 20. CDR1 and CDR2 (germline): MNHEY, SMNVEV (reference sequence). The CDR3 sequence is CASSPGQGFRIEFLPLHF. CDR3 DNA: TGTGCCAGCAGTCCGGGACAGGGGTTCCGGATCGAATTTTTGCCCCTCCACTTT.

The chain employs TRBV7-2 and TRBJ1-1; D is perhaps TRBD1 (6 bases). The V and J ends lost 1 base and 7 bases respectively, with 7 bases between them. Germline values: CDR1 SGHTA, CDR2 FQGNSA. The CDR3 spans 12 residues. The CDR3: CASSLGGLEAFF. The CDR3 region has the DNA TGTGCCAGCAGCTTAGGGGGGCTTGAAGCTTTCTTT.

The chain combines TRBV14 with TRBJ2-6, with 8 bases fitting TRBD1. This CDR3 spans 20 amino acids. The V segment lost 4 bases and the J segment 0 bases; nucleotides outside the gene matches: 14. CDR1 is SGHDN, CDR2 FVKESK, per germline. The CDR3 DNA sequence: TGTGCCAGCAGCCCGATCCCTTGGGGGCAGGGGGCCTCTGGGGCCAACGTCCTGACTTTC. This sequence encodes CASSPIPWGQGASGANVLTF.

The chain has TRBV5-4 and TRBJ1-2; the D is unclear. This CDR3 is 13 amino acids long. CDR1 and CDR2 (germline): SGHNT, YYREEE (reference sequence). Trimming cost V 4 bases and J 0 bases, with 7 bases left between them. CDR3 residues: CASSPSSNYGYTF. CDR3 sequence (DNA): TGTGCCAGCAGCCCTAGCTCTAACTATGGCTACACCTTC.

V usage is TRBV28 and J usage is TRBJ1-4; 12 nucleotides align to TRBD1. CDR3 length: 18 amino acids. The V segment lost 5 bases and the J segment 5 bases; nucleotides outside the gene matches: 12. Germline V CDR1 and CDR2: MDHEN, SYDVKM. CDR3 amino acids: CASSTNRDRGPENEKLFF. The CDR3, as DNA: TGTGCCAGCAGTACAAACCGGGACAGGGGGCCGGAGAATGAAAAACTGTTTTTT.

This chain uses TRBV5-1 with TRBJ2-7; TRBD1 matches at 7 bases. The CDR3 loop spans 15 amino acids. Germline values: CDR1 SGHRS, CDR2 YFSETQ. The V segment lost 0 bases and the J segment 2 bases; nucleotides outside the gene matches: 5. The CDR3 nucleotides are TGCGCCAGCAGCTTGGGGGGACAGCTGCCCTACGAGCAGTACTTC. This encodes CASSLGGQLPYEQYF. The full variable domain, with the rest looked up from reference TRBV5-1 and TRBJ2-7, is KAGVTQTPRYLIKTRGQQVTLSCSPISGHRSVSWYQQTPGQGLQFLFEYFSETQRNKGNFPGRFSGRQFSNSRSEMNVSTLELGDSALYLCASSLGGQLPYEQYFGPGTRLTVT.

This chain uses TRBV18 with TRBJ2-4; 13 nucleotides line up with TRBD2. The CDR3 contains 15 residues. Losses at the gene ends were 3 bases for V and 5 bases for J; bases not matched to a gene: 1. The germline gives CDR1 KGHSH, CDR2 LQKENI. CDR3 loop: CASSPGLAGENIQYF. The CDR3, as DNA: TGTGCCAGCTCACCTGGACTAGCGGGAGAAAACATTCAGTACTTC. The full variable domain, in which reference TRBV18 and TRBJ2-4 provide the parts outside the CDR3, is NAGVMQNPRHLVRRRGQEARLRCSPMKGHSHVYWYRQLPEEGLKFMVYLQKENIIDESGMPKERFSAEFPKEGPSILRIQQVVRGDSAAYFCASSPGLAGENIQYFGAGTRLSVL.

V usage is TRBV4-2 and J usage is TRBJ2-4; TRBD2 matches at 7 bases. Per germline, CDR1 LGHNA and CDR2 YNFKEQ. The trim removed 4 bases at V and 1 base at J, leaving 4 bases unmatched. The CDR3 is 15 amino acids. CDR3 in amino acids: CASSPDGGAKNIQYF. The CDR3 DNA reads as TGTGCCAGCAGCCCGGACGGGGGGGCCAAAAACATTCAGTACTTC.

V and J are TRBV5-1 and TRBJ1-1, with no clear D. V was clipped by 2 bases and J by 4 bases, with 12 bases between them. This CDR3 has 14 amino acids. CDR1 and CDR2 (germline): SGHRS, YFSETQ. CDR3 loop: CASSFTSSSTEAFF. CDR3 DNA sequence: TGCGCCAGCAGCTTTACGTCCTCCAGCACTGAAGCTTTCTTT.